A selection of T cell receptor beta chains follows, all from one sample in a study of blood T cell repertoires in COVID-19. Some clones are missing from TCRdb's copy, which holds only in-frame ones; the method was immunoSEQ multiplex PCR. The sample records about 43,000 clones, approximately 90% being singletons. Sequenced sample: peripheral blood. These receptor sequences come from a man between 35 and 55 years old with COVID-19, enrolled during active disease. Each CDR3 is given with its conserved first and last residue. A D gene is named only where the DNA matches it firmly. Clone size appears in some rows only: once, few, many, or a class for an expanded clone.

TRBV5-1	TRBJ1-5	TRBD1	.	TGCGCCAGCAGCTCCCCCGGGACAGCGATTTTGCCCCAGCATTTT	CASSSPGTAILPQHF
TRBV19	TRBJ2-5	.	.	TGTGCCAGTAGTCGAGCCCAAGAGACCCAGTACTTC	CASSRAQETQYF
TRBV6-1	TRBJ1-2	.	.	TGTGCCAGCAGTGATGAGGGTTTTAACTATGGCTACACCTTC	CASSDEGFNYGYTF
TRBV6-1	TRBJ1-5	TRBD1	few	TGTGCCAGCAGTGAAAACAGGGGAAGCAATCAGCCCCAGCATTTT	CASSENRGSNQPQHF
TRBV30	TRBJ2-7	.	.	TGTGCCTGGAGTGTCAGCGTGGCAACTGAGCAGTACTTC	CAWSVSVATEQYF
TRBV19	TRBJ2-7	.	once	TGTGCCAGTAGTATTGACACTTCCCCTTCTCGAAGCTTCGAGCAGTACTTC	CASSIDTSPSRSFEQYF
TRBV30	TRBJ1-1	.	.	TGTGCCTGGAGTGTACGAGGCTTAGAAGCTTTCTTT	CAWSVRGLEAFF
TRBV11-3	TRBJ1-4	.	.	TGTGCCAGCAGCGTGGATTCGACGAGGAAACTGTTTTTT	CASSVDSTRKLFF
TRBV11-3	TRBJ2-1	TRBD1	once	TGTGCCAGCAGCTTAGGGACAGGGGGCGTCGAGCAGTTCTTC	CASSLGTGGVEQFF
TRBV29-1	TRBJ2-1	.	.	TGCAGCGTTGTAGAGCGGGCTGAGCAGTTCTTC	CSVVERAEQFF
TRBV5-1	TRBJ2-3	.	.	TGCGCCAGCAGCCTCGACGGAGGGCCAGGGAATACGCAGTATTTT	CASSLDGGPGNTQYF
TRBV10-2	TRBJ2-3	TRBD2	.	TGCGCCAGCAGCCCCGGACTAGCGGGGGGGACAGATACGCAGTATTTT	CASSPGLAGGTDTQYF
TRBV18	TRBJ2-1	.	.	TGTGCCAGCTCACCTGTGCTCAGTGGGACTCGGAATGAGCAGTTCTTC	CASSPVLSGTRNEQFF
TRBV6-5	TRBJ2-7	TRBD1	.	TGTGCCACCCGAGGACAGGGGGCGCAGGAGCAGTACTTC	CATRGQGAQEQYF
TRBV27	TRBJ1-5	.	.	TGTGCCAGCAGTTCTCAGAGCGGCAATCAGCCCCAGCATTTT	CASSSQSGNQPQHF
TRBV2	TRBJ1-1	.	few	TGTGCCAGCAGTGTAAACACTGAAGCTTTCTTT	CASSVNTEAFF
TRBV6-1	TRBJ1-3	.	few	TGTGCCAGCAGTGGTCTCATGATGAGCTCTGGAAACACCATATATTTT	CASSGLMMSSGNTIYF
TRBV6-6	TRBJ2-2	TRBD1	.	TGTGCCAGCAGTTGGGGGGACAGGGAGATTACCGGGGAGCTGTTTTTT	CASSWGDREITGELFF
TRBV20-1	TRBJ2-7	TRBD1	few	TGCAGTGCTAGTGACGGGACAGCCTACGAGCAGTACTTC	CSASDGTAYEQYF
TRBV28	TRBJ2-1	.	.	TGTGCCAGCATCCACTCAGGGGTCAATGAGCAGTTCTTC	CASIHSGVNEQFF
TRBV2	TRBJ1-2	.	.	TGTGCCAGCAGTGAAGGGGTCCGGGTGGGTGGCTACACCTTC	CASSEGVRVGGYTF
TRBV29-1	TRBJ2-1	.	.	TGCAGCGTTGATGCAGGGGCGAGCTACAATGAGCAGTTCTTC	CSVDAGASYNEQFF
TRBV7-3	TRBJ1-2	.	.	TGTGCCAGCAGCTCCAATCCACAAACAGGGCTCTATGGCTACACCTTC	CASSSNPQTGLYGYTF
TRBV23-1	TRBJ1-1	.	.	TGCGCCAGCAGTCACCCCAGATTGTTGCGGGATGAAGCTTTCTTT	CASSHPRLLRDEAFF
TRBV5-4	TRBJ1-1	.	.	TGTGCCAGCAGCCTGCCGGGGGGTGAAGCTTTCTTT	CASSLPGGEAFF